Described below is a single TCR beta chain sequence and its context. Clones were sequenced by immunoSEQ multiplex PCR, and TCRdb holds only the in-frame ones, with some missing. The sample lists roughly 70,000 clones; around 80% were seen once. This sample is drawn from a study of T cell clones after liver transplantation. The V end was cut by 7 bases, the J end by 8 bases, with 17 bases between. The length of the CDR3 is 13 residues. CDR1 is SQVTM, CDR2 ANQGSEA, per germline. This sample comprised CD4+ T cells from blood, obtained before liver transplant. The source of this sequence is a human donor who received a liver transplant. This chain connects TRBV29-1 to TRBJ1-4, with D maybe TRBD1 (6 bases). The CDR3, as DNA: TGCAGCGCGTCACAGGGAGTAAGAGAAAAACTGTTTTTT. Translating gives CSASQGVREKLFF.